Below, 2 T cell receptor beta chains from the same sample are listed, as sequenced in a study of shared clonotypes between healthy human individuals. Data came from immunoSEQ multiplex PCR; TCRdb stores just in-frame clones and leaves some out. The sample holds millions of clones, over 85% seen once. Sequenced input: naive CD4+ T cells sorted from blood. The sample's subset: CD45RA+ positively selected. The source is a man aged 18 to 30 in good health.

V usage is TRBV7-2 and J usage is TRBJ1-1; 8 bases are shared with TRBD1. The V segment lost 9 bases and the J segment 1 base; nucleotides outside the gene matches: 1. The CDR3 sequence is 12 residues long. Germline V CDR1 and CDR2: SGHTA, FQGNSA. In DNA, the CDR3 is TGTGCCAGTGGGACAGGGAACACTGAAGCTTTCTTT. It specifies CASGTGNTEAFF. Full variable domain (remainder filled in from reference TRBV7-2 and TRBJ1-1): GAGVSQSPSNKVTEKGKDVELRCDPISGHTALYWYRQSLGQGLEFLIYFQGNSAPDKSGLPSDRFSAERTGGSVSTLTIQRTQQEDSAVYLCASGTGNTEAFFGQGTRLTVV.

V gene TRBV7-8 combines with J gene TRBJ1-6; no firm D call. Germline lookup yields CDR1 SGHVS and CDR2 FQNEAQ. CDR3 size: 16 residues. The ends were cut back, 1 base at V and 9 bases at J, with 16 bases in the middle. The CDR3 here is CASSLETQRGSSPLHF. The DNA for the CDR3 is TGTGCCAGCAGCTTAGAAACCCAACGGGGAAGTTCACCCCTCCACTTT.